This TCR beta chain appears in the sequencing data of a study of blood T cell repertoires in COVID-19. Study overall: Material from acute and convalescent COVID-19 was sourced from the United States, Italy and Spain. T cells, B-cell-depleted T cells, or PBMCs provided the cDNA or gDNA that served as material.

CDR1 is ENHRY, CDR2 SYGVKD, per germline. Germline trimming cut 9 bases from V and 0 bases from J; bases unmatched to any gene: 5. This CDR3 is built from 13 residues. In the original workflow: For nucleated cells, counts were estimated from reference gene primer amplification. Repertoires were generated with immunoSEQ multiplex PCR, while TCRdb's copy carries only in-frame clones and drops some. That table gives V, J and clone size, and the DNA gave D and trimming. The repertoire holds about 58,000 clones, about 85% seen once, with more than 4.5% in the top ten. The chain has TRBV10-3 and TRBJ2-7; 7 bases align to TRBD1. The sequenced sample consisted of peripheral blood. This TCR came from a man aged 35-49 years with active COVID-19. CDR3 region: CAIQTGSSYEQYF. Written as DNA, the CDR3 is TGTGCCATTCAGACAGGGAGCTCCTACGAGCAGTACTTC.